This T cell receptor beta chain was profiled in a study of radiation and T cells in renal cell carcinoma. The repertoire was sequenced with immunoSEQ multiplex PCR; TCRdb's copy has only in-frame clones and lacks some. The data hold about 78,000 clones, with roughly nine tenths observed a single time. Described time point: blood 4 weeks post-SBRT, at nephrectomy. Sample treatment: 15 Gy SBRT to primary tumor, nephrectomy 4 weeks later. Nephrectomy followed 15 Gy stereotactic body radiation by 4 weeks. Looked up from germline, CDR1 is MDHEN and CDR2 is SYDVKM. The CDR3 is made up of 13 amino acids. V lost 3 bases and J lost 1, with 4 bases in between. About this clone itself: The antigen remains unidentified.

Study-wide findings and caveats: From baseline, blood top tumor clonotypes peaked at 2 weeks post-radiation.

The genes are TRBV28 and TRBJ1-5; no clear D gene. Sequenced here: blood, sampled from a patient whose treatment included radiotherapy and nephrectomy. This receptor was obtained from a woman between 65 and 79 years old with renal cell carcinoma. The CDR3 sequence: CASSFGSNQPQHF. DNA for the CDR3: TGTGCCAGCAGTTTCGGGAGCAATCAGCCCCAGCATTTT.